The TCR beta chain under discussion was sequenced for a study of beta chain features in type 1 diabetes. Looked up from germline, CDR1 is SGHDT and CDR2 is YYEEEE. The V gene lost 4 bases and the J gene lost 5 bases, with 21 bases spanning the gap. The length of the CDR3 is 16 residues. Reverse transcribing all isolated RNA meant expressed TCRB transcripts were sequenced. The method was immunoSEQ multiplex PCR; TCRdb's version includes in-frame clones alone and lacks a portion of them. This table holds 250,000 to 350,000 clones, 13% to 15% found once. Study results and limitations: Patients' naive, central memory and regulatory TCRB repertoires appeared more alike than those of healthy donors.

Note on this clone: Its antigen is as yet unknown.

The chain carries TRBV5-6 and TRBJ2-5; unclear D gene. Input material: central memory CD4+ T cells from blood. This clonotype originated in a man aged 30 to 45 in good health. CDR3 protein: CASSERNDGLGETQYF. CDR3 DNA: TGTGCCAGCAGCGAACGAAACGACGGTCTGGGGGAGACCCAGTACTTC.